Here is one TCR beta chain with its context. As yet, its antigen is unknown. The source of the sample is a study of shared clonotypes between healthy human individuals. Findings and limits, study-wide: Sample collection involved blood only; tissue repertoires are likely different.

The repertoire was sequenced with immunoSEQ multiplex PCR; TCRdb's copy has only in-frame clones and lacks some. In the table there are 450,000 to 500,000 clones, over 75% of which are singletons. V lost 4 bases and J 5 bases, leaving 11 bases between the germline ends. Germline assignment: CDR1 SEHNR and CDR2 FQNEAQ (reference sequence). The CDR3 loop spans 13 amino acids. Sequenced material: PBMCs. The clonotype originates from a woman aged 40 to 50 in good health. Some clones in this sample may be carry-over from other donors' samples. The chain employs TRBV7-9 and TRBJ1-1, with a tentative D call TRBD1 (6 bases). The CDR3 protein is CASSSRGNTEAFF. The CDR3, as DNA: TGTGCCAGCAGCTCCAGGGGAAATACTGAAGCTTTCTTT.